A selection of T cell receptor beta chains follows, all from one sample in a study of blood T cell repertoires in COVID-19. TCRdb's copy holds only in-frame clones and misses some; the assay was immunoSEQ multiplex PCR. The table lists about 180,000 clones, about 91% of them singletons. The sample comprised peripheral blood. Every receptor here comes from a woman aged 30 to 39 with acute or convalescent COVID-19. Both conserved end residues are part of each CDR3. Each record gives: J gene, D gene, V gene, clone size, CDR3 DNA, CDR3 protein. The D gene is left open where the match is weak. Clone size is not always given. Where it is, it says once, few, many or a class for expanded clones.

TRBJ2-3 - TRBV9 - TGTGCCAGCAGCGGTTCAGGGCCAGATACGCAGTATTTT CASSGSGPDTQYF
TRBJ2-7 - TRBV3-1/TRBV3-2 - TGTGCCAGCAGCCGAGCTAGCATCTCCTACGAGCAGTACTTC CASSRASISYEQYF
TRBJ1-6 TRBD1 TRBV10-1 - TGCGCCAGCAGCCGGACAGGGGCTTCACCCCTCCACTTT CASSRTGASPLHF
TRBJ2-7 - TRBV5-4 - TGTGCCAGCAGCCTTGGCGCGGTGAACCTGCACTTC CASSLGAVNLHF
TRBJ1-1 TRBD1 TRBV7-9 - TGTGCCAGCAGCCCTCCAGAGGGGGCGAACACTGAAGCTTTCTTT CASSPPEGANTEAFF
TRBJ2-1 - TRBV20-1 - TGCAGTGCTAGAGTTCAACTAGTGAAGTTCTTC CSARVQLVKFF
TRBJ2-7 - TRBV9 - TGTGCCAGCAGCTCCCGGACAGGGAGGGGCCTCGAGCAGTACTTC CASSSRTGRGLEQYF
TRBJ2-1 TRBD2 TRBV15 - TGTGCCACCAGCAGGCCGGGACTAACCAATGAGCAGTTCTTC CATSRPGLTNEQFF
TRBJ2-5 - TRBV30 - TGTGCCTGGAGTTTCGGGGGGACATCCAGGGAGACCCAGTACTTC CAWSFGGTSRETQYF
TRBJ2-2 TRBD2 TRBV2 - TGTGCCAGCATTAGCGGGAGGGGCGGGGAGCTGTTTTTT CASISGRGGELFF
TRBJ1-2 TRBD1 TRBV7-9 - TGTGCCAGCAGCCCAGGGACAGAGACTAACTATGGCTACACCTTC CASSPGTETNYGYTF
TRBJ2-5 TRBD2 TRBV27 - TGTGCCAGCACTCGGCTAGCGGGAGGGCCGGAGACCCAGTACTTC CASTRLAGGPETQYF
TRBJ1-2 TRBD1 TRBV2 - TGTGCCAGCAGGTGGAGGGGGACAGTGGAAGGCTACACCTTC CASRWRGTVEGYTF
TRBJ2-1 - TRBV6-1 - TGTGCCAGCAGTGAAGCCAGAGAGCAGTTCTTC CASSEAREQFF
TRBJ2-7 TRBD2 TRBV28 - TGTGCCAGTTGGAGAGCGGGAGGATTCGAGCAGTACTTC CASWRAGGFEQYF
TRBJ2-5 - TRBV7-9 - TGTGCCAGCGAGGACTCGGGTTACCAAGAGACCCAGTACTTC CASEDSGYQETQYF
TRBJ2-4 - TRBV27 - TGTGCCAGCTCCTCGGGGGAGCATGAAAACATTCAGTACTTC CASSSGEHENIQYF
TRBJ2-5 - TRBV15 - TGTGCCACCAGCAGAGGCAGGGTCGGTCAAGAGACCCAGTACTTC CATSRGRVGQETQYF
TRBJ1-5 TRBD1 TRBV6-5 - TGTGCCAGCAGACCGACAGGGACGGGGTTAGGGCCCCAGCATTTT CASRPTGTGLGPQHF
TRBJ2-1 - TRBV7-8 - TGTGCCAGCAGCCTCCCCGGACAGCTTTACAATGAGCAGTTCTTC CASSLPGQLYNEQFF
TRBJ1-1 - TRBV5-6 - TGTGCCAGCAGCTTGTCAGGCCACCCGGGGACTGAAGCTTTCTTT CASSLSGHPGTEAFF
TRBJ1-4 - TRBV11-2 - TGTGCCAGCAGCTTAAGCCTTGCAACTAATGAAAAACTGTTTTTT CASSLSLATNEKLFF
TRBJ1-2 - TRBV5-4 - TGTGCCAGCAGATACGGGACAAACCCTAGCTATGGCTACACCTTC CASRYGTNPSYGYTF
TRBJ1-1 - TRBV6-5 - TGTGCCAGCAGTTACTCGTCGGGTGAAGCTTTCTTT CASSYSSGEAFF
TRBJ1-6 - TRBV5-4 few TGTGCCAGCAGCTCGGGGGGCCCGATGTACTCACCCCTCCACTTT CASSSGGPMYSPLHF
TRBJ1-2 - TRBV30 - TGTGCCTGGAGTATCGGACAGTACTTCGATGGCTACACCTTC CAWSIGQYFDGYTF
TRBJ2-7 - TRBV6-5 - TGTGCCAGCAGTCAATACGAGCAGTACTTC CASSQYEQYF
TRBJ1-6 - TRBV11-2 once TGTGCCAGCAGCTCCAATAATTCACCCCTCCACTTT CASSSNNSPLHF
TRBJ2-2 TRBD2 TRBV10-3 few TGTGCCATCCATAAGGCTGGACTAGCGGGAGGCCGTAACACCGGGGAGCTGTTTTTT CAIHKAGLAGGRNTGELFF
TRBJ2-7 TRBD2 TRBV7-6 - TGTGCCAGCAGGCCGGGGGGGGCGGGCTACGAGCAGTACTTC CASRPGGAGYEQYF
TRBJ2-2 - TRBV27 - TGTGCCAGCAGTTTACTAGAAGGAGCCGGGGAGCTGTTTTTT CASSLLEGAGELFF
TRBJ2-3 - TRBV5-4 - TGTGCCAGCAGCTGGGGCGGGCGATTAGGACAGCTATCACAGTATTTT CASSWGGRLGQLSQYF
TRBJ2-1 - TRBV7-2 - TGTGCCAGCACCTCCCGCGGGGCACGAGAAGATGAGCAGTTCTTC CASTSRGAREDEQFF
TRBJ2-7 - TRBV11-3 - TGTGCCAGCAGCTTAGGTCCGGGATCCTACGAGCAGTACTTC CASSLGPGSYEQYF
TRBJ2-5 TRBD1 TRBV5-1 - TGCGCCAGCAGCGATCCCCGACAGGGGGCGCCGGAGACCCAGTACTTC CASSDPRQGAPETQYF
TRBJ2-1 - TRBV20-1 once TGCAGTGAGACATCCTACAATGAGCAGTTCTTC CSETSYNEQFF
TRBJ2-5 - TRBV28 - TGTGCCTCCAGAGGGGTAGCGGTAGAGACCCAGTACTTC CASRGVAVETQYF
TRBJ2-1 - TRBV28 - TGTGCCAGTCGGGAGTACAATGAGCAGTTCTTC CASREYNEQFF
TRBJ2-1 TRBD1 TRBV5-1 - TGCGCCAGCAGCTCAGGGGGCGCGTCCCAGGGCAATGAGCAGTTCTTC CASSSGGASQGNEQFF